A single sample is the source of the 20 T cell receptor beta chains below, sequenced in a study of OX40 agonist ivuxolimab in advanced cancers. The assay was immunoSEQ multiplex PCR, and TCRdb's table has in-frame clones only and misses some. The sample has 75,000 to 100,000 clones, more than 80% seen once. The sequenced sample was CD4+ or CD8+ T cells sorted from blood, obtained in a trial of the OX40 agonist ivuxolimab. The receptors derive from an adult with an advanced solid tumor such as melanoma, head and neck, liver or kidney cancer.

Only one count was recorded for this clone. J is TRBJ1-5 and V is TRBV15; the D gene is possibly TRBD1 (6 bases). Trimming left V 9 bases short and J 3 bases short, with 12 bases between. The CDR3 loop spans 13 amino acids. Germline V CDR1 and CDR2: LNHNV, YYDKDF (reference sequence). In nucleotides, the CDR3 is TGTGCCACATCAGGGGCATACAATCAGCCCCAGCATTTT. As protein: CATSGAYNQPQHF.

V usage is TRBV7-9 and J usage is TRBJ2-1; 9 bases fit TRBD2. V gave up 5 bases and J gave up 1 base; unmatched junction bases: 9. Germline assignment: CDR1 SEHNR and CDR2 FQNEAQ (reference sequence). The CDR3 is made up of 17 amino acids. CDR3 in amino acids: CASSPIGLAPSYNEQFF. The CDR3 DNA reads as TGTGCCAGCAGCCCAATAGGACTAGCGCCATCCTACAATGAGCAGTTCTTC.

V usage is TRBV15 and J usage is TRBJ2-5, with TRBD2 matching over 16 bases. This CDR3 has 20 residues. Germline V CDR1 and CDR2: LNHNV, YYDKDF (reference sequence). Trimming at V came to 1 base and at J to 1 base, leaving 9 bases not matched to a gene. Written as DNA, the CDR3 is TGTGCCACCAGCAGAGGGACGGGACTAGCGGGAGGGATGGGCCAAGAGACCCAGTACTTC. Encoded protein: CATSRGTGLAGGMGQETQYF.

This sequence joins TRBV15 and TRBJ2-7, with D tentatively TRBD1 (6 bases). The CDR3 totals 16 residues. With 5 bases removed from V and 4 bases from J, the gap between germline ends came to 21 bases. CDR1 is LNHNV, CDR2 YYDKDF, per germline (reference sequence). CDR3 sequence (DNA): TGTGCCACCAGCGGACCAGGACAGCTTGGGACATACGAGCAGTACTTC. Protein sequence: CATSGPGQLGTYEQYF.

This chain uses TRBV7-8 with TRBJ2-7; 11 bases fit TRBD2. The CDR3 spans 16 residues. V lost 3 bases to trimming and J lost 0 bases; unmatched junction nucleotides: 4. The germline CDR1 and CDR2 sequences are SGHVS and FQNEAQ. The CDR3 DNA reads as TGTGCCAGCAGCTTGGCACTAGCGGGGGTCTCCTACGAGCAGTACTTC. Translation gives CASSLALAGVSYEQYF.

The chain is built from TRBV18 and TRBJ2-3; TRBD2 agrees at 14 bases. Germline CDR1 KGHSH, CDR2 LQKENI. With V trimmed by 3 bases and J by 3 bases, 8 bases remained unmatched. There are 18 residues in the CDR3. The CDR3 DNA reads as TGTGCCAGCTCACCTTTCGGGACTAGCGGGAGTAGTACAGATACGCAGTATTTT. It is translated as CASSPFGTSGSSTDTQYF.

This CDR3 is CASSQVERRELFF. The CDR3 nucleotides read TGTGCCAGCAGCCAAGTGGAGCGTCGGGAGCTGTTTTTT. The chain recombines TRBV14 with TRBJ2-2; D ambiguous. This CDR3 region has 13 residues. Germline V gene sequence: CDR1 SGHDN, CDR2 FVKESK. V dropped 1 base and J dropped 9 bases, with 9 bases sitting between them. Supplemented by reference TRBV14 and TRBJ2-2, the full variable domain reads EAGVTQFPSHSVIEKGQTVTLRCDPISGHDNLYWYRRVMGKEIKFLLHFVKESKQDESGMPNNRFLAERTGGTYSTLKVQPAELEDSGVYFCASSQVERRELFFGEGSRLTVL.

The CDR3 sequence is CASSLEQSTDTQYF. CDR3 nucleotide sequence: TGCGCCAGCAGCTTGGAGCAGTCAACTGATACGCAGTATTTT. This chain uses TRBV5-1 with TRBJ2-3; D remains ambiguous. Trimming pared 0 bases from V and 6 bases from J, leaving 11 bases between. Per the germline V gene, CDR1 is SGHRS and CDR2 is YFSETQ. The CDR3 covers 14 residues.

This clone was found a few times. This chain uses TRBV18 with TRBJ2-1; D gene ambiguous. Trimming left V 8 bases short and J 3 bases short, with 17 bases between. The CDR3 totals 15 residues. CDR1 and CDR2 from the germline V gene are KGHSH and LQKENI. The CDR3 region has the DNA TGTGCCAGCCGACTCTTAGACGGGTTCTACAATGAGCAGTTCTTC. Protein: CASRLLDGFYNEQFF.

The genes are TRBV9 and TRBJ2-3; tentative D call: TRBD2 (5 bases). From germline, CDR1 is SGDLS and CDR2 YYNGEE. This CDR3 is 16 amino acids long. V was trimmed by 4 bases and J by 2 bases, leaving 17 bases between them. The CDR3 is CASSSPRGVNTDTQYF. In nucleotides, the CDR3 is TGTGCCAGCAGCTCTCCCCGGGGTGTGAACACAGATACGCAGTATTTT.

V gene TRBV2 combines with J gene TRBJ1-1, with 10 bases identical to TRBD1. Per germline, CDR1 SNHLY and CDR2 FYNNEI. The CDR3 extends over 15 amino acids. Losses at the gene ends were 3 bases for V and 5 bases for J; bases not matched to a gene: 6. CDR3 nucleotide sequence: TGTGCCAGCAGTGATGGGACAGGGGCCGGTACTGAAGCTTTCTTT. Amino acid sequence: CASSDGTGAGTEAFF.

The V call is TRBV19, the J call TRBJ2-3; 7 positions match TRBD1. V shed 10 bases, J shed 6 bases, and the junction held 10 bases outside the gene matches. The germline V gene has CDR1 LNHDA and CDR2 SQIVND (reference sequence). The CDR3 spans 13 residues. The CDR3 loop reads CATSDRAEDTQYF. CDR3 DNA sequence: TGTGCCACTTCCGACAGGGCGGAGGATACGCAGTATTTT.

The CDR3 sequence: CASSKSGLAGATYEQYF. The CDR3 DNA follows: TGTGCCAGCAGTAAGTCTGGACTAGCGGGGGCAACCTACGAGCAGTACTTC. The rearrangement links TRBV27 to TRBJ2-7, with TRBD2 identical over 13 bases. Losses at the gene ends were 5 bases for V and 2 bases for J; bases not matched to a gene: 9. CDR3 length: 17 residues. Germline V gene lookup returns CDR1 MNHEY and CDR2 SMNVEV (reference sequence).

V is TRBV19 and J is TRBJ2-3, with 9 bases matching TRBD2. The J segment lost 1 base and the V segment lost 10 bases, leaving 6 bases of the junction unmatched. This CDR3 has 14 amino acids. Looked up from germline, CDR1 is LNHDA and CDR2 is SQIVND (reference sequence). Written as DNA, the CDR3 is TGTGCCACTGAGGTAGCGGGAGGCACAGATACGCAGTATTTT. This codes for CATEVAGGTDTQYF. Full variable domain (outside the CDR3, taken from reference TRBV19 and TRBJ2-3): DGGITQSPKYLFRKEGQNVTLSCEQNLNHDAMYWYRQDPGQGLRLIYYSQIVNDFQKGDIAEGYSVSREKKESFPLTVTSAQKNPTAFYLCATEVAGGTDTQYFGPGTRLTVL.

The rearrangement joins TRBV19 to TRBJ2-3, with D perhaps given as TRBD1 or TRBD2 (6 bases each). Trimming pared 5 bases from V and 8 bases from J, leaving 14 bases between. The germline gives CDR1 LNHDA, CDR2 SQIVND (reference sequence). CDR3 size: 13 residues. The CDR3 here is CASSWGRDSTQYF. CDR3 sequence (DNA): TGTGCCAGTAGTTGGGGGCGGGATTCTACGCAGTATTTT.

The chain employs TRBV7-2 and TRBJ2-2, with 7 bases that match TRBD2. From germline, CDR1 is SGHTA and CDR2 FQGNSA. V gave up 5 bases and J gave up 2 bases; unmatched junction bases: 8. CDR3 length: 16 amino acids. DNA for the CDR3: TGTGCCAGCAGCCCCGGGGGGAGTGGAAACACCGGGGAGCTGTTTTTT. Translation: CASSPGGSGNTGELFF.

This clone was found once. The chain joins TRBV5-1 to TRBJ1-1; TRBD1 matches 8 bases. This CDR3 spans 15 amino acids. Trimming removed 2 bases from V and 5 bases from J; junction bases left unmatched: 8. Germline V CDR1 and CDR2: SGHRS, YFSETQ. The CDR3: CASSFNTGGVTEAFF. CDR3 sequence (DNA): TGCGCCAGCAGCTTCAACACAGGGGGGGTTACTGAAGCTTTCTTT. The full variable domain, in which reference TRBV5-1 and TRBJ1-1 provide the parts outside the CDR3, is KAGVTQTPRYLIKTRGQQVTLSCSPISGHRSVSWYQQTPGQGLQFLFEYFSETQRNKGNFPGRFSGRQFSNSRSEMNVSTLELGDSALYLCASSFNTGGVTEAFFGQGTRLTVV.

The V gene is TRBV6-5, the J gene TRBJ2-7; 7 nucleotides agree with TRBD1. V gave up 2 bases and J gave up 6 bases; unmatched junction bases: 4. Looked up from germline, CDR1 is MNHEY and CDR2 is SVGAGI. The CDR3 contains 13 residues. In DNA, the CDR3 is TGTGCCAGCAGTTACCACGACAGGGCCGAGCAGTACTTC. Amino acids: CASSYHDRAEQYF.

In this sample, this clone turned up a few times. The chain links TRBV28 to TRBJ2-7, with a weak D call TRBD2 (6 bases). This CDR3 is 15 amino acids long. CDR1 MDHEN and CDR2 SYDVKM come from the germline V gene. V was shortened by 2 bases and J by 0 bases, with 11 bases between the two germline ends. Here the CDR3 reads CASSLNPTSSYEQYF. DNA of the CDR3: TGTGCCAGCAGTTTAAATCCGACTAGCTCCTACGAGCAGTACTTC.

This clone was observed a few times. The CDR3 here is CASSLAGGNSYEQYF. The CDR3 DNA is TGTGCCAGCAGCTTAGCGGGAGGGAACTCCTACGAGCAGTACTTC. The rearrangement uses TRBV2 and TRBJ2-7, with 11 bases fitting TRBD2. Germline loops: CDR1 SNHLY, CDR2 FYNNEI. The CDR3 contains 15 residues. The junction had 4 bases not matched to a gene; V was cut back by 6 bases and J by 0 bases.